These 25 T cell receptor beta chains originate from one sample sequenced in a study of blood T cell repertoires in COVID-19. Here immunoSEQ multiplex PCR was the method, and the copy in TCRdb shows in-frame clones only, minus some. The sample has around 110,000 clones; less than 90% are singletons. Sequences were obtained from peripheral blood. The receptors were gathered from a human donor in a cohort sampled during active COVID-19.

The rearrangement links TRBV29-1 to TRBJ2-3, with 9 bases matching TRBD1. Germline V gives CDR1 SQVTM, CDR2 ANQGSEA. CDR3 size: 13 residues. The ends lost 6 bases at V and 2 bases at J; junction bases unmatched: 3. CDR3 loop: CSVRQGVTDTQYF. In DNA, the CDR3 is TGCAGCGTACGACAGGGGGTCACAGATACGCAGTATTTT.

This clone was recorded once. CDR3 loop: CASSPPRVAFF. The CDR3 DNA follows: TGTGCCAGCAGCCCACCGAGGGTAGCTTTCTTT. The genes are TRBV2 and TRBJ1-1; D ambiguous. The CDR3 covers 11 residues. V was shortened by 6 bases and J by 10 bases, with 12 bases between the two germline ends. CDR1 is SNHLY and CDR2 is FYNNEI in the germline V gene.

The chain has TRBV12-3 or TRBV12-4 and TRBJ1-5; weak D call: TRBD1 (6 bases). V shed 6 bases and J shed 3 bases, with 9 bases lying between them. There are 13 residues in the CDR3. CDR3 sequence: CASSGQINQPQHF. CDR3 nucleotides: TGTGCCAGCAGCGGACAGATCAATCAGCCCCAGCATTTT.

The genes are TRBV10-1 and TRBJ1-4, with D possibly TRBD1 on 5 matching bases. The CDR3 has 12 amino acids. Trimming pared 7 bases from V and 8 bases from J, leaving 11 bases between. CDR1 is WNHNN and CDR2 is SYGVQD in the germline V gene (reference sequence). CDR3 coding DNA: TGCGCCAGCAAAAGGGGATCGGAAAAACTGTTTTTT. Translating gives CASKRGSEKLFF.

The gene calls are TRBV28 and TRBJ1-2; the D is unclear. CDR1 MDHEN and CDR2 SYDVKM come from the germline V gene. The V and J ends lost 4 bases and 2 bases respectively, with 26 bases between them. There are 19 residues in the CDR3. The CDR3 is CASSSKTNIRLGVNYGYTF. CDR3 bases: TGTGCCAGCAGTTCCAAAACTAATATAAGGTTAGGTGTGAACTATGGCTACACCTTC.

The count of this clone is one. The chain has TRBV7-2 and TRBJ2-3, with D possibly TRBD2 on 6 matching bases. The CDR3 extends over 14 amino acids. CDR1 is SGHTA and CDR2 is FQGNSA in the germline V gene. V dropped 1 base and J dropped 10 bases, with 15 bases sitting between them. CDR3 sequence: CASSLGFDGSAQYF. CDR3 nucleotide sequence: TGTGCCAGCAGCTTAGGGTTCGACGGGAGTGCGCAGTATTTT.

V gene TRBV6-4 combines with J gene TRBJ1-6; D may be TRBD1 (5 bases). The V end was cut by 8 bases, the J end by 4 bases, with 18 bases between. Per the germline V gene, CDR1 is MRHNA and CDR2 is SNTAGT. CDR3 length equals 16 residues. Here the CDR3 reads CASSRGPGGYNSPLHF. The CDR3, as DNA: TGTGCCAGCTCGCGGGGACCCGGCGGATATAATTCACCCCTCCACTTT.

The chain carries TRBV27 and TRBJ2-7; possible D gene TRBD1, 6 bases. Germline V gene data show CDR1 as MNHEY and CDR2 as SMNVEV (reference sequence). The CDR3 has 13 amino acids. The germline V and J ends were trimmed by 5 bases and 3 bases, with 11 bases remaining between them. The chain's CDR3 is CASSGDTYYEQYF. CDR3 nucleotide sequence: TGTGCCAGCAGTGGGGACACCTACTACGAGCAGTACTTC.

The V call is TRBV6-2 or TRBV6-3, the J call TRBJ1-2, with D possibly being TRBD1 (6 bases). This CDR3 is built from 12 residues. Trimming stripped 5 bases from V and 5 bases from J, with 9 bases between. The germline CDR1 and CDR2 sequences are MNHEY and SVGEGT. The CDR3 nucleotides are TGTGCCAGCAGTCAACAGGGATATGGCTACACCTTC. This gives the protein CASSQQGYGYTF.

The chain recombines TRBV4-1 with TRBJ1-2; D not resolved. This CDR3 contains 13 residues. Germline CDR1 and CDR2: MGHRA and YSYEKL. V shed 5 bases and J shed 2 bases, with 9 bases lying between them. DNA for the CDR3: TGCGCCAGCAGCGCCAGCGGCAACTATGGCTACACCTTC. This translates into CASSASGNYGYTF.

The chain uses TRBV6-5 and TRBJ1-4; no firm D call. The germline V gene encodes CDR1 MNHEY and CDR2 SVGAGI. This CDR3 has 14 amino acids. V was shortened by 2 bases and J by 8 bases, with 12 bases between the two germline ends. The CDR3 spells CASSYGQEGEKLFF. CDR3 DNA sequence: TGTGCCAGCAGTTACGGGCAGGAAGGCGAAAAACTGTTTTTT.

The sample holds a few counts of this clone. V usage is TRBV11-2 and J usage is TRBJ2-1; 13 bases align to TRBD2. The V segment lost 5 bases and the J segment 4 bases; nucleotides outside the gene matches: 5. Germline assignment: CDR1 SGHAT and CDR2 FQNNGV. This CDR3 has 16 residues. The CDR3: CASSPRLAGGYNEQFF. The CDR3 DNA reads TGTGCCAGCAGCCCGCGACTAGCGGGAGGATACAATGAGCAGTTCTTC.

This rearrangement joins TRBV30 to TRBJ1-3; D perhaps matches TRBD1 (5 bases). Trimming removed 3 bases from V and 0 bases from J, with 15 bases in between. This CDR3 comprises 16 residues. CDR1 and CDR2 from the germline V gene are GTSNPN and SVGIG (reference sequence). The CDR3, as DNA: TGTGCCTGGAGCCGGGACTCGATAAGCTCTGGAAACACCATATATTTT. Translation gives CAWSRDSISSGNTIYF.

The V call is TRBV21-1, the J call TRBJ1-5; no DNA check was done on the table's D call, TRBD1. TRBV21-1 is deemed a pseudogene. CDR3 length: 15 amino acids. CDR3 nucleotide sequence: TGTGCCAGCAGCAAAAATCCAGAAGGCAATCAGCCCCAGCATTTT. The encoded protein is CASSKNPEGNQPQHF.

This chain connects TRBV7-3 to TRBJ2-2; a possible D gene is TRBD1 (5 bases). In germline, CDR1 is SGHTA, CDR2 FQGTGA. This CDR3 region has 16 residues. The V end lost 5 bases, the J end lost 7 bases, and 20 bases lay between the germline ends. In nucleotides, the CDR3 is TGTGCCAGCAGCCCACAGACTGGCGGAAGGGGCGGGGAGCTGTTTTTT. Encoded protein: CASSPQTGGRGGELFF.

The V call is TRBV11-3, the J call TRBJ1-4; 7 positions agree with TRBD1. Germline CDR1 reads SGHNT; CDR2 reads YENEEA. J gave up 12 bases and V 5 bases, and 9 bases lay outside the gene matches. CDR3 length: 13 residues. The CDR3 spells CASSPTPTGQLFF. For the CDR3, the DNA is TGTGCCAGCAGCCCGACCCCGACAGGGCAACTGTTTTTT.

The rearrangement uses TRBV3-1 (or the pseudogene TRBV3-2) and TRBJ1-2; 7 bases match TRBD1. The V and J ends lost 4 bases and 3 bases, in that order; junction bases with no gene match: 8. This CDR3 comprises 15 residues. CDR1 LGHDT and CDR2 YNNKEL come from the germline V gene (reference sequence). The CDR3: CASSPGTVLDYGYTF. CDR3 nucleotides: TGTGCCAGCAGCCCCGGGACAGTTCTGGACTATGGCTACACCTTC.

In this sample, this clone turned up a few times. The CDR3 sequence is CASSLYAGPTYEQYF. CDR3 DNA: TGTGCCAGCAGCTTGTACGCGGGACCTACCTACGAGCAGTACTTC. V usage is TRBV5-6 and J usage is TRBJ2-7; D possibly corresponds to TRBD2 (6 bases). V lost 1 base, J lost 2 bases, and 13 bases lay in between. Germline loops: CDR1 SGHDT, CDR2 YYEEEE. CDR3 length equals 15 residues. The whole variable domain, filled in from reference TRBV5-6 and TRBJ2-7, reads DAGVTQSPTHLIKTRGQQVTLRCSPKSGHDTVSWYQQALGQGPQFIFQYYEEEERQRGNFPDRFSGHQFPNYSSELNVNALLLGDSALYLCASSLYAGPTYEQYFGPGTRLTVT.

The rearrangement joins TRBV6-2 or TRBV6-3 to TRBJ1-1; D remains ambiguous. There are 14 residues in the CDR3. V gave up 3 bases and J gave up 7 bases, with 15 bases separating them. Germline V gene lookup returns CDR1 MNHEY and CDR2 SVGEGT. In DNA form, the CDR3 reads TGTGCCAGCAGTTATAGCCCGGGAAAGGGTGAAGCTTTCTTT. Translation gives CASSYSPGKGEAFF.

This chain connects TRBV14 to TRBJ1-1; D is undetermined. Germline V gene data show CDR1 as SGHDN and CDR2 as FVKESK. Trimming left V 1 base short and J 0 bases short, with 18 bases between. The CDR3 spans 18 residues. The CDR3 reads CASSQVPPRGLMNTEAFF. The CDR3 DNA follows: TGTGCCAGCAGCCAAGTACCCCCCCGAGGTCTGATGAACACTGAAGCTTTCTTT.

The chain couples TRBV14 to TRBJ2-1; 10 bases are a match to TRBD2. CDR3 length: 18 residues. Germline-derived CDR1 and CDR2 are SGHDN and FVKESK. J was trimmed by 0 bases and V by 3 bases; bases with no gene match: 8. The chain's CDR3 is CASSQSGLAYSSYNEQFF. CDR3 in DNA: TGTGCCAGCAGCCAGTCGGGACTAGCGTACAGCTCCTACAATGAGCAGTTCTTC.

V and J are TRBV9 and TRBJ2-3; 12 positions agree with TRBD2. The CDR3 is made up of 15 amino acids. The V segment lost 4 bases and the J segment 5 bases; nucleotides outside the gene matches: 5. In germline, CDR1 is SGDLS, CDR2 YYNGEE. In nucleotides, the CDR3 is TGTGCCAGCAGCCTCGCGGGACTAGCGGGAGATACGCAGTATTTT. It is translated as CASSLAGLAGDTQYF. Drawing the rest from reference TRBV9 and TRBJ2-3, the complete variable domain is DSGVTQTPKHLITATGQRVTLRCSPRSGDLSVYWYQQSLDQGLQFLIQYYNGEERAKGNILERFSAQQFPDLHSELNLSSLELGDSALYFCASSLAGLAGDTQYFGPGTRLTVL.

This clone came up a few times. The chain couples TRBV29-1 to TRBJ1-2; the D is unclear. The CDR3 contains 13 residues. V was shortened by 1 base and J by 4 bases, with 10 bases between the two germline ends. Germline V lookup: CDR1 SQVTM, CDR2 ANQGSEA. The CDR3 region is CSVEVGDGYGYTF. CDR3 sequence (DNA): TGCAGCGTTGAAGTAGGAGACGGCTATGGCTACACCTTC.

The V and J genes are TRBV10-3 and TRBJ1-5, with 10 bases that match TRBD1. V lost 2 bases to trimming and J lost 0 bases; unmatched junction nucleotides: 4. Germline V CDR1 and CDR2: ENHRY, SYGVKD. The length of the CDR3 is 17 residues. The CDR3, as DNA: TGTGCCATCAGTGAGAGACAGGGGGCTGGTAGCAATCAGCCCCAGCATTTT. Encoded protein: CAISERQGAGSNQPQHF.

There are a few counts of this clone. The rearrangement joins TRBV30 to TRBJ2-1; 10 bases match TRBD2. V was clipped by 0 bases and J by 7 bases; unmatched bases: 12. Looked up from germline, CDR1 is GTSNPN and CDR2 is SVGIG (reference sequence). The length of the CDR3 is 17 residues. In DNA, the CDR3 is TGTGCCTGGAGTGTACTGGCTAGCGGGAGTCTCATGAATGAGCAGTTCTTC. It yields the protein CAWSVLASGSLMNEQFF.